This T cell receptor (beta chain) was retrieved from a study of T cells after posttransplantation cyclophosphamide. Control samples came 1 year after myeloablative marrow transplants with methotrexate plus calcineurin inhibitor. CDR1 SGHTA and CDR2 FQGTGA come from the germline V gene. The V segment lost 5 bases and the J segment 5 bases; nucleotides outside the gene matches: 4. This CDR3 region has 14 residues. TCRdb's table, derived via immunoSEQ multiplex PCR, lists solely in-frame clones and lacks some. The repertoire holds 15,000 to 17,000 clones, with around 82% as singletons. V gene TRBV7-3 combines with J gene TRBJ2-3; 10 nucleotides match TRBD1. The specimen comprised PBMCs, sampled approximately 370 days after allogeneic stem cell transplant with calcineurin inhibitor and methotrexate. The clonotype originates from a male patient in his late teens or twenties who received an allogeneic stem cell transplant from a related donor, was CMV-positive, and had no GVHD. Some T cells may trace back to the graft donor. CDR3 sequence: CASSRDRGRDTQYF. CDR3 coding DNA: TGTGCCAGCAGCCGGGACAGGGGAAGAGATACGCAGTATTTT.